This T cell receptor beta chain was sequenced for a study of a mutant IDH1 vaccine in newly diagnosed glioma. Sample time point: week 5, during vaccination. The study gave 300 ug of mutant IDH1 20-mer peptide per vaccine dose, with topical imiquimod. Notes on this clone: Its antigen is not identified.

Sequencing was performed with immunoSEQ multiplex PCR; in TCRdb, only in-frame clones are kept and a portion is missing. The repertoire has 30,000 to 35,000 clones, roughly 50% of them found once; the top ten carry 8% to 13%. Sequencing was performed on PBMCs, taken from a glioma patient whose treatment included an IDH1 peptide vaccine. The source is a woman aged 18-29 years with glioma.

CDR3 bases: TGTGCCAGCAGTGAAAGGGGCAGGGAAAGTTGGACTGAAGCTTTCTTT. The encoded protein is CASSERGRESWTEAFF. The chain uses TRBV25-1 and TRBJ1-1; TRBD1 is a possible D gene (5 bases). CDR1 is MGHDK, CDR2 SYGVNS, per germline. V was clipped by 2 bases and J by 5 bases, with 18 bases between them. This CDR3 spans 16 amino acids.